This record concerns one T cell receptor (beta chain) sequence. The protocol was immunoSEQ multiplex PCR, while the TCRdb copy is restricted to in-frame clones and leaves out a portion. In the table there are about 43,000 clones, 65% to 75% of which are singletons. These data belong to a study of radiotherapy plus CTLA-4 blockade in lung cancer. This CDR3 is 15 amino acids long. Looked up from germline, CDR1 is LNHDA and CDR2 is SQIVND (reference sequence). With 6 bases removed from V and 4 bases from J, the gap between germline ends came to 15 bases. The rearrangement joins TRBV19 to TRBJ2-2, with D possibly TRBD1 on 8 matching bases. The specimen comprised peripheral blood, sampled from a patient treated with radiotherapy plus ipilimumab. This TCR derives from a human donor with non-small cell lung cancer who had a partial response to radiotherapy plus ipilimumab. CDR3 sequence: CASSKDREGTGELFF. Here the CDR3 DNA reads TGTGCCAGTAGCAAGGACAGGGAGGGCACCGGGGAGCTGTTTTTT.